One sample yielded the 20 T cell receptor beta chains listed below, sequenced in a study of blood T cell repertoires in COVID-19. Measured with immunoSEQ multiplex PCR; TCRdb has only the in-frame clones, and not every one. Seen here are about 150,000 clones, around 89% observed once, and the top ten hold roughly 12%. The material sequenced was peripheral blood. Source of these receptors: a man aged 18 to 29 with COVID-19, enrolled during active disease.

With regard to this clone: The junction and the germline gene differ at one end; a read error may be behind it. The gene calls are TRBV11-2 and TRBJ2-1; a possible D gene is TRBD1 (6 bases). Germline V gene lookup returns CDR1 SGHAT and CDR2 FQNNGV. This CDR3 is built from 11 residues. The CDR3 DNA sequence: TGTGCCAGCAGCAACCGACAGGCCGTACTCTTC. This encodes CASSNRQAVLF.

This chain joins TRBV7-8 and TRBJ2-3; D not certain. Germline V gives CDR1 SGHVS, CDR2 FQNEAQ. This CDR3 comprises 16 residues. The germline V and J ends were trimmed by 5 bases and 6 bases, with 21 bases remaining between them. This chain's CDR3 is CASSPRRLPSHDTQYF. CDR3 nucleotide sequence: TGTGCCAGCAGCCCACGGAGACTCCCTTCCCACGATACGCAGTATTTT.

To note about this clone: An end of the junction differs from the germline gene, which may be a read error. The gene calls are TRBV28 and TRBJ1-4; no clear D. The CDR3 is 13 amino acids. Looked up from germline, CDR1 is MDHEN and CDR2 is SYDVKM. The CDR3 DNA is TGTGCCAGCATGGAACAGTACAATGAAAAACTGCTTTTT. Its protein product is CASMEQYNEKLLF.

The CDR3 sequence: CASSPLGRTGELFF. Written as DNA, the CDR3 is TGTGCCAGCAGTCCGCTCGGGAGGACCGGGGAGCTGTTTTTT. The chain combines TRBV28 with TRBJ2-2; TRBD2 agrees at 7 bases. V was pared by 5 bases and J by 5 bases, with 5 bases of the junction left unmatched. The germline V gene has CDR1 MDHEN and CDR2 SYDVKM. The CDR3 sequence is 14 residues long.

The chain uses TRBV9 and TRBJ2-1, with 8 bases aligning to TRBD2. This CDR3 is built from 17 residues. Germline CDR1 SGDLS, CDR2 YYNGEE. The J segment lost 5 bases and the V segment lost 3 bases, leaving 13 bases of the junction unmatched. CDR3 sequence: CASSDSPGTRANNEQFF. The DNA of the CDR3 is TGTGCCAGCAGCGACAGCCCCGGGACTAGGGCTAACAATGAGCAGTTCTTC.

The chain is built from TRBV3-1 (or the pseudogene TRBV3-2) and TRBJ1-1; D gene uncertain. V gave up 0 bases and J gave up 5 bases, with 16 bases separating them. The CDR3 is 16 amino acids. CDR1 LGHDT and CDR2 YNNKEL come from the germline V gene (reference sequence). CDR3 sequence (DNA): TGTGCCAGCAGCCAAGATCTGGGCCCCGCGGGAACTGAAGCTTTCTTT. This encodes CASSQDLGPAGTEAFF.

The chain is built from TRBV6-2 or TRBV6-3 and TRBJ1-3; tentative D call: TRBD1 (6 bases). The germline V gene encodes CDR1 MNHEY and CDR2 SVGEGT. There are 15 residues in the CDR3. Trimming shortened V by 2 bases and J by 0 bases, and 8 bases separated the two germline ends. CDR3 DNA sequence: TGTGCCAGCAGTTACGGACAGAGCTCTGGAAACACCATATATTTT. Amino acids: CASSYGQSSGNTIYF.

V is TRBV6-5 and J is TRBJ2-7; TRBD1 is a possible D gene (6 bases). The CDR3 contains 15 residues. Looked up from germline, CDR1 is MNHEY and CDR2 is SVGAGI. Deletions cut 7 bases from V and 4 bases from J, with 20 bases between. The CDR3 region is CASKIDRSYGYEQYF. CDR3 nucleotide sequence: TGTGCCAGCAAGATTGACAGGTCCTACGGGTACGAGCAGTACTTC.

This chain uses TRBV5-6 with TRBJ1-6; D remains ambiguous. CDR3 size: 15 residues. CDR1 and CDR2 (germline): SGHDT, YYEEEE. V lost 3 bases to trimming and J lost 6 bases, with 13 bases between them. CDR3 sequence (DNA): TGTGCCAGCAGCTATGGACTGGTGCGTAATTCACCCCTCCACTTT. Its translation: CASSYGLVRNSPLHF.

The chain recombines TRBV7-9 with TRBJ1-6; 7 positions agree with TRBD1. The CDR3 is 15 residues long. Germline V lookup: CDR1 SEHNR, CDR2 FQNEAQ (reference sequence). Germline trimming cut 6 bases from V and 7 bases from J; bases unmatched to any gene: 9. The CDR3, as DNA: TGTGCCAGCAGGCCGGACAGGTCGACGAATTCACCCCTCCACTTT. Protein sequence: CASRPDRSTNSPLHF.

This chain links TRBV9 with TRBJ2-7, with a weak D call TRBD1 (5 bases). Trimming took 0 bases from V and 5 from J, leaving 12 bases between them. Germline V lookup: CDR1 SGDLS, CDR2 YYNGEE. This CDR3 is 14 amino acids long. The CDR3 sequence: CASSVGQGTDEQYF. The CDR3 nucleotides are TGTGCCAGCAGCGTAGGTCAGGGCACCGACGAGCAGTACTTC.

The genes are TRBV7-3 and TRBJ2-7; perhaps TRBD2 as D (6 bases). The CDR3 has 10 residues. CDR1 and CDR2 from the germline V gene are SGHTA and FQGTGA. Written as DNA, the CDR3 is TGTGCGGGCGCGGGGCACGAGCAGTACTTC. Its translation is CAGAGHEQYF.

The chain combines TRBV19 with TRBJ2-7, with D perhaps TRBD2 (6 bases). The CDR3 is 15 amino acids. Germline CDR1 is LNHDA and CDR2 is SQIVND (reference sequence). The V and J ends lost 3 bases and 6 bases respectively, with 18 bases between them. The CDR3 sequence: CASSISAPGVGEQYF. The CDR3 bases are TGTGCCAGTAGTATCTCGGCCCCGGGGGTTGGCGAGCAGTACTTC.

This rearrangement joins TRBV28 to TRBJ1-1, with a tentative D call TRBD1 (5 bases). Trimming took off 3 bases at V and 2 bases at J, with 10 bases between the two ends. Per the germline V gene, CDR1 is MDHEN and CDR2 is SYDVKM. The CDR3 is 14 residues long. The CDR3 here is CASSLGGSNTEAFF. The DNA of the CDR3 is TGTGCCAGCAGTTTGGGGGGGTCCAACACTGAAGCTTTCTTT.

The J gene is TRBJ2-7, the V gene TRBV18, with D possibly matching TRBD1 (5 bases). CDR1 and CDR2 from the germline V gene are KGHSH and LQKENI. This CDR3 region has 16 residues. Trimming shortened V by 6 bases and J by 9 bases, and 27 bases separated the two germline ends. The chain's CDR3 is CASSNLDGSYEQGQYF. DNA of the CDR3: TGTGCCAGCTCTAACCTTGACGGATCCTACGAGCAGGGGCAGTACTTC.

The genes are TRBV4-1 and TRBJ2-5; 7 bases are a match to TRBD1. The V segment lost 3 bases and the J segment 2 bases; nucleotides outside the gene matches: 3. Per germline, CDR1 MGHRA and CDR2 YSYEKL. The CDR3 is made up of 14 amino acids. This chain's CDR3 is CASSQGTVQETQYF. The CDR3 DNA reads as TGCGCCAGCAGCCAGGGGACAGTACAAGAGACCCAGTACTTC.

The rearrangement joins TRBV10-2 to TRBJ1-5, with D possibly matching TRBD1 (5 bases). Germline CDR1 WSHSY, CDR2 SAAADI. Trimming pared 4 bases from V and 3 bases from J, leaving 13 bases between. The CDR3 length is 15 residues. The CDR3 protein is CASSGRGGFNQPQHF. As DNA, the CDR3 is TGCGCCAGCAGTGGTAGGGGTGGTTTCAATCAGCCCCAGCATTTT.

The rearrangement uses TRBV12-3 or TRBV12-4 and TRBJ1-1, with no clear D. CDR3 length equals 12 residues. V was clipped by 2 bases and J by 4 bases, with 5 bases between them. CDR3 residues: CASSLRVTEAFF. CDR3 nucleotides: TGTGCCAGCAGTTTACGTGTCACTGAAGCTTTCTTT.

The J gene is TRBJ1-1, the V gene TRBV6-6; 8 bases are shared with TRBD1. Germline V lookup: CDR1 MNHNY, CDR2 SVGAGI (reference sequence). The CDR3 has 15 amino acids. J gave up 1 base and V 4 bases, and 5 bases lay outside the gene matches. CDR3 bases: TGTGCCAGCAGTTTTGACAGGGGCAGGAACACTGAAGCTTTCTTT. Amino acids: CASSFDRGRNTEAFF.

On this clone: The sample contains more than one DNA sequence encoding this CDR3. J is TRBJ1-2 and V is TRBV28; D remains unclear. The CDR3 has 11 amino acids. Per germline, CDR1 MDHEN and CDR2 SYDVKM. Trimming took 4 bases from V and 7 from J, leaving 7 bases between them. In DNA, the CDR3 is TGTGCCAGCAGTTCGCTAGGTGGCTACACCTTC. It yields the protein CASSSLGGYTF.